This TCR beta chain was sequenced in a study of PD-L1 blockade in urothelial cancer. Overall study: Median blood clonality was around 0.074, with 75,000 to 100,000 unique TCRs.

The time point is: peripheral blood 6 weeks after treatment start. The method was immunoSEQ multiplex PCR; TCRdb's version includes in-frame clones alone and lacks a portion of them. The sample carries around 93,000 clones, approximately 87% recorded once. The CDR3 contains 11 residues. Trimming took off 7 bases at V and 7 bases at J, with 10 bases between the two ends. Looked up from germline, CDR1 is MDHEN and CDR2 is SYDVKM. The table lists this clone with a count of one. The rearrangement links TRBV28 to TRBJ2-5, with D possibly being TRBD1 (6 bases). This receptor was obtained from a man in his sixties or seventies with urothelial cancer. The sample consisted of PBMCs, taken around atezolizumab (anti-PD-L1) treatment. CDR3 in DNA: TGTGCCAGCAACCGAGGGGGGACCCAGTACTTC. The encoded protein is CASNRGGTQYF.